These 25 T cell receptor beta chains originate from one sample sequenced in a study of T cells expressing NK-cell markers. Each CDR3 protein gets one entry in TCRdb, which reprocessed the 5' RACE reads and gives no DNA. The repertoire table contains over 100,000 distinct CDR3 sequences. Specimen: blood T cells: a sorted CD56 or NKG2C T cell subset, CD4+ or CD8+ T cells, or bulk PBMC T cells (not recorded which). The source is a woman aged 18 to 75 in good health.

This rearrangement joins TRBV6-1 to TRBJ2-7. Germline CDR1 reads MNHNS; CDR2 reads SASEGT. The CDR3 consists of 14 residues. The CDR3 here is CASRTDGVNYEQYF.

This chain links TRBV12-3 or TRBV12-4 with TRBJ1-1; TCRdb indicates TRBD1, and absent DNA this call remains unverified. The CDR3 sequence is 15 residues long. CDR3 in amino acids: CASSPGGSGSTEAFF.

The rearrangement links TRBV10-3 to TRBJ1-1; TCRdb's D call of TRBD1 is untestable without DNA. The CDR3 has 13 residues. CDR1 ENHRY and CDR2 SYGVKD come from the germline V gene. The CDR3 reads CAISEPGSTEAFF.

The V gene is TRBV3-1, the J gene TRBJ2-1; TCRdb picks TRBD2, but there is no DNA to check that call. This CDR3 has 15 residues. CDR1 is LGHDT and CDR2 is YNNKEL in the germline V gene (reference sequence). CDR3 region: CASSHIAGGNNEQFF.

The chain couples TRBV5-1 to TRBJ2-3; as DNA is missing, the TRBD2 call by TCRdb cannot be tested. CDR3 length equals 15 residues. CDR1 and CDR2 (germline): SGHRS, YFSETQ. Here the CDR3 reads CASSFSVAGTDTQYF.

This chain's CDR3 is CASSFFGGTNEKLFF. The chain is built from TRBV5-1 and TRBJ1-4; TCRdb indicates TRBD1, and absent DNA this call remains unverified. The CDR3 has 15 amino acids. Germline loops: CDR1 SGHRS, CDR2 YFSETQ.

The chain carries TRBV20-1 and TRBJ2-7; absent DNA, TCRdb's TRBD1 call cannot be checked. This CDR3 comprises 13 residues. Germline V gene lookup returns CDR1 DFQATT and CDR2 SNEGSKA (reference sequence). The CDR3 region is CSASWTGGYEQYF.

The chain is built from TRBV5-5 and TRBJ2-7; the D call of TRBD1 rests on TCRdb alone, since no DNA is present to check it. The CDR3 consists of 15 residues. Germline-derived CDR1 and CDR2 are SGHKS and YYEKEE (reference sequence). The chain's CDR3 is CASSAGTADSYEQYF.

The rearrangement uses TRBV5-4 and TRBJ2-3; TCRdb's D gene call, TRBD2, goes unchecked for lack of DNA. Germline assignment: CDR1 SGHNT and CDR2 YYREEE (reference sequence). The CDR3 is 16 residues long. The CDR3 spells CASSTELAGLADTQYF.

This chain's CDR3 is CASSLTGPPLNTEAFF. V gene TRBV7-9 combines with J gene TRBJ1-1. Germline CDR1 SEHNR, CDR2 FQNEAQ (reference sequence). This CDR3 is built from 16 residues.

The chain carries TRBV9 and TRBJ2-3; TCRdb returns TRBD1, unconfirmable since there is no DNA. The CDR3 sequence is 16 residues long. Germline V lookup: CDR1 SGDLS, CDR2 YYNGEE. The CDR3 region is CASSVDPQTSTDTQYF.

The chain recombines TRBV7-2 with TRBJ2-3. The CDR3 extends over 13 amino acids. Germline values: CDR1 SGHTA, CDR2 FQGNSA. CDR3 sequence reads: CASEHVGADTQYF.

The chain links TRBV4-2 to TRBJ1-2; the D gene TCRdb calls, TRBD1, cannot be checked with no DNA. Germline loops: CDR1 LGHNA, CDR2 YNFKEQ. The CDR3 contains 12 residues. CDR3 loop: CASSQDGGIHTF.

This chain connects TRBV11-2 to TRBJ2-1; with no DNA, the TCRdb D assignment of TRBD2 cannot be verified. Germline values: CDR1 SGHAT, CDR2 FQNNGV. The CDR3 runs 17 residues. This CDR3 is CASSRSGGAPTYNEQFF.

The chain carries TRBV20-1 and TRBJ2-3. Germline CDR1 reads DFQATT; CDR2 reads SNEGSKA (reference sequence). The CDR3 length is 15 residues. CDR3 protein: CSARLSGSSTDTQYF.

This CDR3 is CASSPHEPGQGNNEQFF. The J gene is TRBJ2-1, the V gene TRBV18; TCRdb's D call, TRBD1, is unchecked because there is no DNA. CDR3 length: 17 amino acids. Per germline, CDR1 KGHSH and CDR2 LQKENI.

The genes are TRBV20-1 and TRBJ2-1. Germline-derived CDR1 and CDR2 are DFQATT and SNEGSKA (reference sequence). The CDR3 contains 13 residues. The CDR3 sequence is CSAFPLAYNEQFF.

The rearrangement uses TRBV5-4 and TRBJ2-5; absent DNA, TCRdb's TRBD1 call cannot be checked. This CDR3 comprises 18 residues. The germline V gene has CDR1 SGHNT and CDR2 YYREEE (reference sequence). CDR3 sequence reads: CASSLVGQGVPNQETQYF. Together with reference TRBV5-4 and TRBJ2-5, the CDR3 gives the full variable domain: ETGVTQSPTHLIKTRGQQVTLRCSSQSGHNTVSWYQQALGQGPQFIFQYYREEENGRGNFPPRFSGLQFPNYSSELNVNALELDDSALYLCASSLVGQGVPNQETQYFGPGTRLLVL.

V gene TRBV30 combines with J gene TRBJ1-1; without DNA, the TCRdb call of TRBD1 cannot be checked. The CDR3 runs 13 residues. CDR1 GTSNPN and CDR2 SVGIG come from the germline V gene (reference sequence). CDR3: CAWGTGIGTEAFF.

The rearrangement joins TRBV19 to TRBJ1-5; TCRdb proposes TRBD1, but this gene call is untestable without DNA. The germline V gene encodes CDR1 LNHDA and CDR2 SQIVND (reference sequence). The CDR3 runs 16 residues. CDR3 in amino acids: CASSISTGGAGQPQHF.

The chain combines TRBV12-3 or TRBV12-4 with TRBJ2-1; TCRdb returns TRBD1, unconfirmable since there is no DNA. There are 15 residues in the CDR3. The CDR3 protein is CASSQGAGAYNEQFF.

The CDR3 is CASSSFHGQDSSNQPQHF. This chain uses TRBV19 with TRBJ1-5; there is no DNA to check the TCRdb D call of TRBD1. The CDR3 is 18 residues long. Germline V gives CDR1 LNHDA, CDR2 SQIVND (reference sequence).

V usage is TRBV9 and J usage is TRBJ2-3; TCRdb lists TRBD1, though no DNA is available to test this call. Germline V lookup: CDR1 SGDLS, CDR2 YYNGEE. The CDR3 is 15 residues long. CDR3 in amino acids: CASSVGTGTTDTQYF. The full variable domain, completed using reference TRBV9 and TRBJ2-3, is DSGVTQTPKHLITATGQRVTLRCSPRSGDLSVYWYQQSLDQGLQFLIQYYNGEERAKGNILERFSAQQFPDLHSELNLSSLELGDSALYFCASSVGTGTTDTQYFGPGTRLTVL.

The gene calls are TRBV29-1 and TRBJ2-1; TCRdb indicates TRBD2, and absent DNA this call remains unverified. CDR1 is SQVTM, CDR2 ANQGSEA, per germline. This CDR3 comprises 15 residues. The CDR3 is CSAQAGWSNYNEQFF.

CDR3 residues: CASSPPATGLNEQFF. The V gene is TRBV12-3 or TRBV12-4, the J gene TRBJ2-1; the D call from TCRdb, TRBD1, cannot be confirmed without DNA. The CDR3 extends over 15 amino acids.